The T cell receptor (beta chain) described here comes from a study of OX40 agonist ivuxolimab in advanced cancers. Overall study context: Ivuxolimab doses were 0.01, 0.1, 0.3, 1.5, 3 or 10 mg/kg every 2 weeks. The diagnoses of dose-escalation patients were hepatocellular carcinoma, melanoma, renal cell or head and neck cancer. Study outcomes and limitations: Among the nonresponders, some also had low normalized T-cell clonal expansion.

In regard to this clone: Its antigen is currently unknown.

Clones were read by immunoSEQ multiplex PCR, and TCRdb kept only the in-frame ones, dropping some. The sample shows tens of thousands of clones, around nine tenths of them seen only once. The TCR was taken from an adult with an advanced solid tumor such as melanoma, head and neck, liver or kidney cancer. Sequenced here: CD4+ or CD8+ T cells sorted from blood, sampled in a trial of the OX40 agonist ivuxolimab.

The DNA of the CDR3 is TGTGCCAGCAGTTCTCGACAGAGGGCTGGAAACACCATATATTTT. Amino acids: CASSSRQRAGNTIYF. The rearrangement links TRBV6-6 to TRBJ1-3, with D maybe TRBD1 (5 bases). The ends were cut back, 4 bases at V and 2 bases at J, with 12 bases in the middle. CDR3 length: 15 residues. Per the germline V gene, CDR1 is MNHNY and CDR2 is SVGAGI (reference sequence).